Listed below are T cell receptor beta chains from one sample, sequenced in a study of regulatory T cells in long-lasting Graves disease. TCRdb re-analysed the multiplex PCR reads in MiXCR, keeping a single row per CDR3 protein. The data show 400,000 to 500,000 distinct CDR3 sequences, 15% seen once. The same sample was also used in a study of T cells in Graves' hyperthyroidism and ophthalmopathy.

Source: peripheral blood mononuclear cells (PBMCs), taken at new diagnosis, from a patient treated with antithyroid drugs. The receptor source for this set is a woman in her 30s with Graves disease. CDR3s include the opening cysteine and the closing phenylalanine or tryptophan. The D gene is left open where the match is weak. Clone sizes are given selectively: once, few, many, or a class where the clone is expanded.

V: TRBV5-1
D: .
J: TRBJ1-5
size: few
CDR3: CASSLEFGSQPQHF
DNA: TGCGCCAGCAGCTTGGAGTTCGGGAGTCAGCCCCAGCATTTT

V: TRBV20-1
D: .
J: TRBJ1-2
size: few
CDR3: CSARAGSSVNYGYTF
DNA: TGCAGTGCTAGAGCGGGATCTTCAGTTAACTATGGCTACACCTTC

V: TRBV9
D: .
J: TRBJ1-5
size: .
CDR3: CASSVDEGSNQPQHF
DNA: TGTGCCAGCAGCGTAGACGAGGGGAGCAATCAGCCCCAGCATTTT

V: TRBV5-1
D: .
J: TRBJ2-3
size: many
CDR3: CASSLTSFGTDTQYF
DNA: TGCGCCAGCAGCTTGACTAGCTTTGGCACAGATACGCAGTATTTT

V: TRBV19
D: .
J: TRBJ1-1
size: few
CDR3: CASSLRDTFGDTEAFF
DNA: TGTGCCAGTAGTCTCCGGGACACCTTCGGGGACACTGAAGCTTTCTTT

V: TRBV11-2
D: .
J: TRBJ1-1
size: many
CDR3: CASSLEGGARTEAFF
DNA: TGTGCCAGCAGCTTAGAAGGGGGGGCGCGGACTGAAGCTTTCTTT

V: TRBV2
D: .
J: TRBJ1-6
size: few
CDR3: CANSRLEGTPLGSPLHF
DNA: TGTGCCAACTCACGACTCGAGGGGACACCCCTCGGTTCACCCCTCCACTTT

V: TRBV2
D: .
J: TRBJ2-1
size: many
CDR3: CASRDVRGIQFF
DNA: TGTGCCAGCAGGGACGTTAGGGGGATACAGTTCTTC

V: TRBV30
D: TRBD1
J: TRBJ1-2
size: many
CDR3: CAWSGQGNYGYTF
DNA: TGTGCCTGGTCTGGACAGGGCAACTATGGCTACACCTTC

V: TRBV10-3
D: .
J: TRBJ2-7
size: many
CDR3: CAISERRGGEQYF
DNA: TGTGCCATCAGTGAGCGGAGGGGTGGCGAGCAGTACTTC

V: TRBV27
D: .
J: TRBJ2-2
size: .
CDR3: CASSHEGGGTGELFF
DNA: TGTGCCAGCAGTCACGAAGGGGGAGGCACCGGGGAGCTGTTTTTT

V: TRBV19
D: .
J: TRBJ2-3
size: .
CDR3: CASSMFRGGTDTQYF
DNA: TGTGCCAGTAGTATGTTCAGGGGAGGCACAGATACGCAGTATTTT

V: TRBV19
D: TRBD1
J: TRBJ1-4
size: .
CDR3: CASSSGQGAEKLFF
DNA: TGTGCCAGTAGTAGTGGGCAGGGGGCGGAAAAACTGTTTTTT

V: TRBV20-1
D: .
J: TRBJ1-3
size: .
CDR3: CSARPAGRSGNTIYF
DNA: TGCAGTGCTAGACCCGCAGGCCGCTCTGGAAACACCATATATTTT

V: TRBV12-3/TRBV12-4
D: TRBD2
J: TRBJ2-7
size: many
CDR3: CASRTSGRGYEQYF
DNA: TGTGCCAGCAGGACTAGCGGGAGAGGCTACGAGCAGTACTTC

V: TRBV5-1
D: .
J: TRBJ1-4
size: many
CDR3: CASSLETYNEKLFF
DNA: TGCGCCAGCAGCCTGGAGACCTATAATGAAAAACTGTTTTTT

V: TRBV7-8
D: TRBD1
J: TRBJ2-7
size: many
CDR3: CASRTLGTGQYEQYF
DNA: TGTGCCAGCAGGACATTAGGGACAGGGCAATACGAGCAGTACTTC